This T cell receptor (beta chain) was observed in a study of blood T cells in healthy people across ages. Primers used in a second PCR of roughly 6 to 11 cycles were a sample-barcoded 5' primer and a J-beta primer mix. Every cDNA was tagged by a template-switch adaptor with 12 random nucleotides. MiXCR was run by TCRdb on the 5' RACE reads, yielding one entry per CDR3 protein. The sample has approximately 1.5 million distinct CDR3 sequences, almost 35% seen once. Overall study results and limits: It was not known whether donors were CMV positive (a possible confounder of expanded clonotype changes). While age rose, TCR beta diversity per million T cells dropped in a roughly linear way.

The table lists this clonotype with a few counts. Its target is not known. V lost 0 bases and J 0 bases, leaving 10 bases between the germline ends. Germline V gives CDR1 SGHRS, CDR2 YFSETQ. The CDR3 consists of 15 residues. This chain uses TRBV5-1 with TRBJ2-7, with D possibly called TRBD1 or TRBD2 (6 bases each). Input material: blood. The clonotype was recovered from a woman under 40 in good health. DNA for the CDR3: TGCGCCAGCAGCTTGGCCGGGGGACACTCCTACGAGCAGTACTTC. It encodes CASSLAGGHSYEQYF.